The 16 T cell receptor beta chains given below trace back to one sample, sequenced in a study of T cell responses to AZD1222 COVID-19 vaccine. TCRdb keeps only in-frame clones here, not all; method: immunoSEQ multiplex PCR. The sample carries under 200,000 clones, about 90% recorded once. Source: peripheral blood, taken 28 days after the second AZD1222 dose. Source of these receptors: an adult who received the AZD1222 COVID-19 vaccine.

The chain has TRBV3-1 (or the pseudogene TRBV3-2) and TRBJ2-5; tentative D call: TRBD1 (5 bases). This CDR3 has 15 residues. Germline lookup yields CDR1 LGHDT and CDR2 YNNKEL (reference sequence). V lost 1 base and J lost 0, with 9 bases in between. The CDR3 is CASSQAGKYQETQYF. CDR3 DNA: TGTGCCAGCAGCCAAGCAGGGAAGTACCAAGAGACCCAGTACTTC.

V is TRBV6-1 and J is TRBJ2-1; TRBD2 agrees at 9 bases. Germline V gene lookup returns CDR1 MNHNS and CDR2 SASEGT. V dropped 2 bases and J dropped 7; count of bases not matched to a gene: 6. This CDR3 has 15 residues. CDR3 DNA sequence: TGTGCCAGCAGTGAATTCGCGGGGGGGCTTAATGAGCAGTTCTTC. It codes for CASSEFAGGLNEQFF.

The rearrangement uses TRBV27 and TRBJ1-1, with a tentative D call TRBD1 (5 bases). The CDR3 totals 13 residues. V gave up 3 bases and J gave up 5 bases, with 10 bases separating them. CDR1 is MNHEY, CDR2 SMNVEV, per germline (reference sequence). For the CDR3, the DNA is TGTGCCAGCAGTTTCAGCAGGGCTACTGAAGCTTTCTTT. It is translated as CASSFSRATEAFF.

CDR3: CASSEVGHNEQFF. CDR3 in DNA: TGCGCCAGCAGTGAAGTAGGGCACAATGAGCAGTTCTTC. This chain links TRBV10-1 with TRBJ2-1; D remains ambiguous. V was clipped by 3 bases and J by 5 bases, with 8 bases between them. CDR1 is WNHNN and CDR2 is SYGVQD in the germline V gene (reference sequence). CDR3 size: 13 residues.

The V and J genes are TRBV6-5 and TRBJ1-2; TRBD1 matches 8 bases. Germline loops: CDR1 MNHEY, CDR2 SVGAGI. The CDR3 extends over 15 amino acids. The V and J ends lost 0 bases and 8 bases, in that order; junction bases with no gene match: 8. This chain's CDR3 is CASSYSIQGARGYTF. CDR3 in DNA: TGTGCCAGCAGTTACTCGATCCAGGGGGCGCGAGGCTACACCTTC.

The chain recombines TRBV5-4 with TRBJ2-5, with a weak D call TRBD1 (6 bases). V was cut by 1 base and J by 4 bases, with 11 bases left in between. Germline CDR1 and CDR2: SGHNT and YYREEE (reference sequence). The CDR3 consists of 14 residues. The CDR3 DNA follows: TGTGCCAGCAGCTTGTGGGGGCAGGCAGAGACCCAGTACTTC. Translating it yields CASSLWGQAETQYF.

V usage is TRBV29-1 and J usage is TRBJ1-2; no clear D. Germline V gene sequence: CDR1 SQVTM, CDR2 ANQGSEA. The CDR3 is made up of 13 amino acids. V was clipped by 7 bases and J by 0 bases, with 12 bases between them. CDR3 residues: CSAERATNYGYTF. Here the CDR3 DNA reads TGCAGCGCAGAAAGGGCTACTAACTATGGCTACACCTTC.

The rearrangement uses TRBV29-1 and TRBJ1-5; D call uncertain. Germline CDR1 reads SQVTM; CDR2 reads ANQGSEA. Trimming cost V 7 bases and J 4 bases, with 17 bases left between them. This CDR3 is 14 amino acids long. DNA of the CDR3: TGCAGCGCCCTTTTGACACTTCAAAATCAGCCCCAGCATTTT. Its translation is CSALLTLQNQPQHF.

This rearrangement joins TRBV5-1 to TRBJ2-1; a possible D gene is TRBD2 (5 bases). This CDR3 contains 17 residues. V lost 0 bases and J 0 bases, leaving 13 bases between the germline ends. Germline CDR1 is SGHRS and CDR2 is YFSETQ. The CDR3 spells CASSLELAKSSYNEQFF. CDR3 in DNA: TGCGCCAGCAGCTTGGAGTTAGCGAAAAGCTCCTACAATGAGCAGTTCTTC.

V usage is TRBV18 and J usage is TRBJ1-1; 10 bases agree with TRBD1. The CDR3 runs 19 residues. J was trimmed by 1 base and V by 3 bases; bases with no gene match: 14. Germline CDR1 and CDR2: KGHSH and LQKENI. DNA for the CDR3: TGTGCCAGCTCACCCTTGGCGAGGACAGGGGGTGGATCGAACACTGAAGCTTTCTTT. Amino acids: CASSPLARTGGGSNTEAFF.

This chain uses TRBV18 with TRBJ1-3; TRBD1 agrees at 8 bases. This CDR3 spans 17 amino acids. V was clipped by 1 base and J by 2 bases; unmatched bases: 7. Germline-derived CDR1 and CDR2 are KGHSH and LQKENI. The DNA of the CDR3 is TGTGCCAGCTCACCACTTGGACAGGGACTGGCTGGAAACACCATATATTTT. Translating it yields CASSPLGQGLAGNTIYF.

V and J are TRBV11-3 and TRBJ2-7; D gene uncertain. Germline V gives CDR1 SGHNT, CDR2 YENEEA. The length of the CDR3 is 17 residues. V was clipped by 0 bases and J by 4 bases, with 19 bases between them. CDR3 sequence reads: CASSLDLAVRMRYEQYF. The DNA for the CDR3 is TGTGCCAGCAGCTTAGATTTGGCAGTCCGGATGAGATACGAGCAGTACTTC.

V is TRBV7-9 and J is TRBJ1-1, with D possibly TRBD1 on 5 matching bases. Germline V gene data show CDR1 as SEHNR and CDR2 as FQNEAQ (reference sequence). This CDR3 contains 14 residues. Trimming cost V 5 bases and J 0 bases, with 10 bases left between them. The CDR3 DNA follows: TGTGCCAGCAGCCCAGGGAACATGAACACTGAAGCTTTCTTT. It codes for CASSPGNMNTEAFF.

The chain couples TRBV19 to TRBJ2-5, with D tentatively TRBD1 (6 bases). This CDR3 spans 14 amino acids. Trimming shortened V by 5 bases and J by 4 bases, and 14 bases separated the two germline ends. The germline CDR1 and CDR2 sequences are LNHDA and SQIVND (reference sequence). The CDR3 loop reads CASSSSGTRETQYF. The DNA of the CDR3 is TGTGCCAGTAGTTCATCCGGGACAAGAGAGACCCAGTACTTC.

V and J are TRBV7-2 and TRBJ2-2; a possible D gene is TRBD1 (6 bases). The germline CDR1 and CDR2 sequences are SGHTA and FQGNSA. The CDR3 totals 14 residues. V lost 4 bases and J lost 4, with 10 bases in between. The CDR3: CASSSTGPTGELFF. CDR3 DNA sequence: TGTGCCAGCAGCTCTACAGGGCCCACCGGGGAGCTGTTTTTT. The entire variable domain, with the rest obtained from reference TRBV7-2 and TRBJ2-2, is as follows: GAGVSQSPSNKVTEKGKDVELRCDPISGHTALYWYRQSLGQGLEFLIYFQGNSAPDKSGLPSDRFSAERTGGSVSTLTIQRTQQEDSAVYLCASSSTGPTGELFFGEGSRLTVL.

V usage is TRBV18 and J usage is TRBJ1-2; no firm D call. The V and J ends lost 0 bases and 4 bases respectively, with 21 bases between them. Germline V lookup: CDR1 KGHSH, CDR2 LQKENI. This CDR3 spans 18 amino acids. CDR3 in amino acids: CASSPPLGMREAAYGYTF. In DNA, the CDR3 is TGTGCCAGCTCACCACCGCTAGGGATGAGGGAGGCCGCCTATGGCTACACCTTC.